This T cell receptor beta chain was recovered during a study of CD8+ T cells in alopecia areata. General study points: It was lesional scalp, especially alopecia totalis/universalis, that showed higher clonality than normal scalp.

In its sample, this clone was seen once. Its target is not known. Other nucleotide sequences in the sample specify the same CDR3. RNA extraction and reverse transcription yielded cDNA as sequencing template. Assay: immunoSEQ multiplex PCR; the TCRdb copy retains only in-frame clones and omits some. The table has about 120,000 clones, more than 40% seen once. CDR1 is MNHEY, CDR2 SMNVEV, per germline (reference sequence). The CDR3 is 14 amino acids. V was shortened by 0 bases and J by 0 bases, with 3 bases between the two germline ends. The gene calls are TRBV27 and TRBJ1-5, with D uncertain. This TCR was recovered from a human donor with alopecia areata. Sample: CD8+ T cells sorted from blood, taken at week 0. The CDR3 region has the DNA TGTGCCAGCAGTTTATCGGGTAGCAATCAGCCCCAGCATTTT. Translated: CASSLSGSNQPQHF.